This T cell receptor beta chain is from a study of T cells in Graves' hyperthyroidism and ophthalmopathy. Study-level findings and limits: The majority of expanded thyroid clonotypes above 0.001 also appeared in blood. A model of 13 V-J features distinguished ophthalmopathy from stable hyperthyroidism.

This clonotype was detected ten times or more. Its specificity is not known. Hyperthyroidism, newly diagnosed and lasting under 2 months, affected patients aged 18 to 65. Blood was obtained at the first hyperthyroidism diagnosis, which preceded any ophthalmopathy symptoms. Trimming pared 2 bases from V and 3 bases from J, leaving 14 bases between. Per germline, CDR1 KGHSH and CDR2 LQKENI. CDR3 length equals 15 residues. The source material, RNA transcripts, was used to amplify TCR beta CDR3 regions. HTBI primers were employed in a first-round RT-PCR of the TCR CDR3. TCRdb re-called the multiplex PCR reads with MiXCR, one entry per CDR3 protein. The sample includes 250,000 or so distinct CDR3 sequences, approximately 14% of them seen just once.

The rearrangement uses TRBV18 and TRBJ2-7, with TRBD1 as a possible D gene (7 bases). The sample taken for sequencing was blood. This receptor was taken from a woman aged 40-49 years with Graves' hyperthyroidism that later progressed to Graves' ophthalmopathy. The CDR3 here is CASSPVAQGGYEQYF. As DNA, the CDR3 is TGTGCCAGCTCACCAGTGGCCCAGGGGGGCTACGAGCAGTACTTC.